The 10 T cell receptor beta chains reported below all come from one sample, sequenced in a study of T cells after yellow fever vaccination (dated by TCRdb to about 2019). Explained via the paper, the treatment or condition label denotes: live attenuated yellow fever vaccine strain. The library was prepared using 5' RACE. TCRdb lists the instrument as Illumina NovaSeq 6000. The raw public data were reprocessed by TCRdb itself: fastp quality trimming at Q25, MiXCR clonotype calling, in-frame beta chains only. Rows with one shared CDR3 protein collapse into an entry with the most common genes and DNA. Here the sample has 300,000 to 350,000 distinct CDR3 sequences; 3.5% to 4.5% occur a single time. Jointly, the top ten make up approximately 19% of the sample. This specimen was PBMCs, taken 15 days after the yellow fever booster vaccination. Receptors were obtained from a man aged 18 to 29 who received the YFV17D yellow fever vaccine.

This clonotype showed up just a few times. This rearrangement joins TRBV6-5 to TRBJ2-3; D gene ambiguous. CDR1 and CDR2 (germline): MNHEY, SVGAGI. V gave up 0 bases and J gave up 2 bases, with 12 bases separating them. The CDR3 has 16 amino acids. CDR3 DNA: TGTGCCAGCAGTTACTCGATGGGAAGAAACACAGATACGCAGTATTTT. It is translated as CASSYSMGRNTDTQYF.

At least ten counts were recorded for this clonotype. The chain joins TRBV6-2 or TRBV6-3 to TRBJ2-7; D gene ambiguous. Germline CDR1 MNHEY, CDR2 SVGEGT. This CDR3 region has 14 residues. V was pared by 5 bases and J by 3 bases, with 14 bases between. CDR3 nucleotide sequence: TGTGCCAGCAGTAAGTCGCTGGGAAACTACGAGCAGTACTTC. Translated: CASSKSLGNYEQYF.

This clonotype was counted many times. The rearrangement uses TRBV4-1 and TRBJ1-2, with 8 positions matching TRBD1. V gave up 1 base and J gave up 6 bases; unmatched junction bases: 10. Germline V gene data show CDR1 as MGHRA and CDR2 as YSYEKL. The CDR3 contains 16 residues. CDR3 in amino acids: CASSQGLGQGLNGYTF. In DNA, the CDR3 is TGCGCCAGCAGCCAAGGCTTAGGACAGGGTCTAAATGGCTACACCTTC.

In this sample, this clonotype turned up many times. CDR3 bases: TGTGCCAGCTCACGAAGGGGGGACGGCTACACCTTC. Protein sequence: CASSRRGDGYTF. This chain links TRBV18 with TRBJ1-2; D possibly corresponds to TRBD1 (6 bases). Trimming shortened V by 4 bases and J by 8 bases, and 11 bases separated the two germline ends. Germline loops: CDR1 KGHSH, CDR2 LQKENI. The CDR3 consists of 12 residues.

This clonotype was picked up many times. The chain employs TRBV5-1 and TRBJ2-5; 9 bases align to TRBD2. This CDR3 is 18 amino acids long. Trimming cost V 0 bases and J 2 bases; bases outside gene matches: 11. In germline, CDR1 is SGHRS, CDR2 YFSETQ. The CDR3 protein is CASSLAGPSGKKQETQYF. CDR3 coding DNA: TGCGCCAGCAGCTTGGCCGGGCCTAGCGGGAAAAAACAAGAGACCCAGTACTTC.

This clonotype appeared many times. The rearrangement links TRBV20-1 to TRBJ1-2; D gene ambiguous. The V gene's germline CDR1 is DFQATT and CDR2 SNEGSKA (reference sequence). With 1 base removed from V and 1 base from J, the gap between germline ends came to 7 bases. The CDR3 spans 13 residues. CDR3 loop: CSARVGFNYGYTF. CDR3 nucleotides: TGCAGTGCTAGAGTTGGCTTTAACTATGGCTACACCTTC.

The CDR3, as DNA: TGCGCCAGCAGCCAAGATGGGGAGCGGGGGGGCACAGATACGCAGTATTTT. Protein product: CASSQDGERGGTDTQYF. V and J are TRBV4-1 and TRBJ2-3, with 9 bases identical to TRBD2. CDR3 length equals 17 residues. Germline CDR1 MGHRA, CDR2 YSYEKL. Germline trimming cut 0 bases from V and 1 base from J; bases unmatched to any gene: 5.

The J gene is TRBJ2-7, the V gene TRBV30; TRBD1 is a possible D gene (5 bases). Germline V gene data show CDR1 as GTSNPN and CDR2 as SVGIG (reference sequence). This CDR3 has 15 residues. Between the trimmed V and J ends, which lost 0 bases and 7 bases, there was a span of 19 bases. The CDR3 loop is CAWSVLKVQGWEQYF. The DNA for the CDR3 is TGTGCCTGGAGTGTACTTAAGGTCCAGGGATGGGAGCAGTACTTC.

Ten or more counts support this clonotype. The rearrangement joins TRBV7-9 to TRBJ2-7; 7 nucleotides agree with TRBD1. V was pared by 2 bases and J by 4 bases, with 5 bases of the junction left unmatched. This CDR3 is built from 14 residues. The germline CDR1 and CDR2 sequences are SEHNR and FQNEAQ (reference sequence). CDR3 amino acids: CASSLNRGPYEQYV. CDR3 coding DNA: TGTGCCAGCAGCTTAAACAGGGGACCTTACGAGCAGTACGTC.

This chain joins TRBV7-9 and TRBJ1-2, with 10 bases aligning to TRBD1. Germline CDR1 reads SEHNR; CDR2 reads FQNEAQ (reference sequence). With V trimmed by 7 bases and J by 4 bases, 12 bases remained unmatched. This CDR3 region has 16 residues. The CDR3 loop is CASTTTGRQGAYGYTF. CDR3 DNA: TGTGCCAGCACCACCACCGGGCGACAGGGGGCCTATGGCTACACCTTC.